A selection of T cell receptor beta chains follows, all from one sample in a study of graft-versus-host responses after intestinal transplantation. Profiling relied on immunoSEQ multiplex PCR, and the TCRdb table lists in-frame clones only, not all of them. This table holds 93,000 or so clones, over 85% found once. These TCRs' antigens remain unknown. The source was unstimulated CD8+ T cells sorted from spleen or lymph node cells, collected before intestinal transplant. The receptors stem from a human donor who received an intestinal transplant. Each CDR3 is given with its conserved first and last residue. Each record gives: D gene, J gene, V gene, clone size, CDR3 DNA, CDR3 protein. D genes are given only for firm matches. Rows give clone size only sometimes, using once, few, many, or a class for an expanded clone.

d_gene: TRBD2
j_gene: TRBJ2-3
v_gene: TRBV9
abundance: -
CDR3nt: TGTGCCAGCAGCGCTAGCGGGGGCCGCCTTAGCACAGATACGCAGTATTTT
CDR3aa: CASSASGGRLSTDTQYF

d_gene: -
j_gene: TRBJ1-1
v_gene: TRBV27
abundance: -
CDR3nt: TGTGCCAGCCGACTCGTCCCCCTTAACGAAGCTTTCTTT
CDR3aa: CASRLVPLNEAFF

d_gene: -
j_gene: TRBJ1-2
v_gene: TRBV11-3
abundance: -
CDR3nt: TGTGCCAGCAGCTTAGCTCAGGGGCCCGCGGATGGCTACACCTTC
CDR3aa: CASSLAQGPADGYTF

d_gene: -
j_gene: TRBJ2-1
v_gene: TRBV15
abundance: -
CDR3nt: TGTGCCACCAGCAAAACCCCGGACGGACGCGATGAGCAGTTCTTC
CDR3aa: CATSKTPDGRDEQFF

d_gene: TRBD2
j_gene: TRBJ2-5
v_gene: TRBV6-1
abundance: once
CDR3nt: TGTGCCAGCAGTGGCGGATCTAGCGGGGGGTTGGAGACCCAGTACTTC
CDR3aa: CASSGGSSGGLETQYF

d_gene: -
j_gene: TRBJ1-2
v_gene: TRBV11-2
abundance: -
CDR3nt: TGTGCCAGCAGTGGACAACACGAGGACTATGGCTACACCTTC
CDR3aa: CASSGQHEDYGYTF

d_gene: -
j_gene: TRBJ2-1
v_gene: TRBV27
abundance: -
CDR3nt: TGTGCCAGCAGCCCGGGGGTGGGATACAATGAGCAGTTCTTC
CDR3aa: CASSPGVGYNEQFF

d_gene: -
j_gene: TRBJ1-2
v_gene: TRBV4-1
abundance: -
CDR3nt: TGCGCCAGCAGCCAAGTAGACAGCCCGGGCTATGGCTACACCTTC
CDR3aa: CASSQVDSPGYGYTF

d_gene: TRBD1
j_gene: TRBJ2-7
v_gene: TRBV10-3
abundance: -
CDR3nt: TGTGCCATCAGCGACCGGGACAGGGCCTACGAGCAGTACTTC
CDR3aa: CAISDRDRAYEQYF

d_gene: TRBD1
j_gene: TRBJ2-4
v_gene: TRBV27
abundance: -
CDR3nt: TGTGCCAGCAGTTGGGACAGCAAAAACATTCAGTACTTC
CDR3aa: CASSWDSKNIQYF

d_gene: -
j_gene: TRBJ2-7
v_gene: TRBV5-1
abundance: -
CDR3nt: TGCGCCAGCAGCTTGGTGGCCCAATCCGCGACCTACGAGCAGTACTTC
CDR3aa: CASSLVAQSATYEQYF

d_gene: -
j_gene: TRBJ2-5
v_gene: TRBV6-6
abundance: -
CDR3nt: TGTGCCAGCAGTTACTATCAGGGGGAGACCCAGTACTTC
CDR3aa: CASSYYQGETQYF

d_gene: TRBD2
j_gene: TRBJ2-2
v_gene: TRBV11-2
abundance: once
CDR3nt: TGTGCCAGCAGCTTAGATACCGGACTAGCGGGGTGGGAGCTGTTTTTT
CDR3aa: CASSLDTGLAGWELFF

d_gene: -
j_gene: TRBJ2-1
v_gene: TRBV25-1
abundance: -
CDR3nt: TGTGCCAGCATTAATTCGGGGAGTCCCTACAATGAGCAGTTCTTC
CDR3aa: CASINSGSPYNEQFF

d_gene: -
j_gene: TRBJ2-7
v_gene: TRBV7-8
abundance: -
CDR3nt: TGTGCCAGCAGCTTAGAGAGTGGGACGGAGCCCTACGAGCAGTACTTC
CDR3aa: CASSLESGTEPYEQYF

d_gene: -
j_gene: TRBJ1-3
v_gene: TRBV11-2
abundance: few
CDR3nt: TGTGCCAGCAGCTTAGCAGGAAACACCATATATTTT
CDR3aa: CASSLAGNTIYF

d_gene: -
j_gene: TRBJ1-1
v_gene: TRBV27
abundance: -
CDR3nt: TGTGCCAGCAGTTTCTCCAACCCGGCAGCGAACACTGAAGCTTTCTTT
CDR3aa: CASSFSNPAANTEAFF

d_gene: -
j_gene: TRBJ2-1
v_gene: TRBV7-9
abundance: -
CDR3nt: TGTGCCAGCAGCTCCGAAGGCAATGAGCAGTTCTTC
CDR3aa: CASSSEGNEQFF

d_gene: TRBD1
j_gene: TRBJ1-5
v_gene: TRBV5-6
abundance: -
CDR3nt: TGTGCCAGCAGCCTGACCGGACAGGGAGGTCAGCCCCAGCATTTT
CDR3aa: CASSLTGQGGQPQHF

d_gene: -
j_gene: TRBJ1-5
v_gene: TRBV7-8
abundance: -
CDR3nt: TGTGCCAGCAGCTTAGGGGCAAGGGGGATCGATCAGCCCCAGCATTTT
CDR3aa: CASSLGARGIDQPQHF

d_gene: -
j_gene: TRBJ2-2
v_gene: TRBV27
abundance: -
CDR3nt: TGTGCCAGCACCAACGGGGCTGAGCTGTTTTTT
CDR3aa: CASTNGAELFF

d_gene: -
j_gene: TRBJ1-1
v_gene: TRBV2
abundance: once
CDR3nt: TGTGCCAGCAGCTTTGGTTTCGAGGGGGAGAACACTGAAGCTTTCTTT
CDR3aa: CASSFGFEGENTEAFF

d_gene: TRBD1
j_gene: TRBJ1-1
v_gene: TRBV2
abundance: -
CDR3nt: TGTGCCAGCAGAGCCAGGGACAGGGCCACTGAAGCTTTCTTT
CDR3aa: CASRARDRATEAFF

d_gene: -
j_gene: TRBJ2-5
v_gene: TRBV11-2
abundance: -
CDR3nt: TGTGCCAGCAGCTTAGGGTTTCGGCGGGCACTACAAGAGACCCAGTACTTC
CDR3aa: CASSLGFRRALQETQYF

d_gene: TRBD2
j_gene: TRBJ2-1
v_gene: TRBV4-1
abundance: -
CDR3nt: TGCGCCAGCAGCCAAGATCATTTGGCGGGGGGGGACGGCAATGAGCAGTTCTTC
CDR3aa: CASSQDHLAGGDGNEQFF

d_gene: -
j_gene: TRBJ2-3
v_gene: TRBV7-6
abundance: -
CDR3nt: TGTGCCAGCAACGATGGGCCGGCTGGCACAGATACGCAGTATTTT
CDR3aa: CASNDGPAGTDTQYF

d_gene: TRBD1
j_gene: TRBJ2-3
v_gene: TRBV5-6
abundance: -
CDR3nt: TGTGCCAGCAGCCCGGGACAGGGAGCGACAGATACGCAGTATTTT
CDR3aa: CASSPGQGATDTQYF

d_gene: -
j_gene: TRBJ1-4
v_gene: TRBV7-9
abundance: -
CDR3nt: TGTGCCAGCAGCTTAGAACAGGCCAAGGAAAAACTGTTTTTT
CDR3aa: CASSLEQAKEKLFF

d_gene: TRBD1
j_gene: TRBJ1-1
v_gene: TRBV2
abundance: -
CDR3nt: TGTGCCACCTTCTACGAAACGGGACAGGGCTTAACTAACACTGAAGCTTTCTTT
CDR3aa: CATFYETGQGLTNTEAFF

d_gene: -
j_gene: TRBJ2-3
v_gene: TRBV7-6
abundance: once
CDR3nt: TGTGCCAGCAGCTTATCGGCAGAGCCTAATACGCAGTATTTT
CDR3aa: CASSLSAEPNTQYF

d_gene: TRBD1
j_gene: TRBJ1-2
v_gene: TRBV4-1
abundance: -
CDR3nt: TGCGCCAGCAGCCCTGGACAGGGCCCGACTAACTATGGCTACACCTTC
CDR3aa: CASSPGQGPTNYGYTF

d_gene: TRBD1
j_gene: TRBJ1-3
v_gene: TRBV7-6
abundance: -
CDR3nt: TGTGCCAGCAGCTCTGACAGGGATAACTCTGGAAACACCATATATTTT
CDR3aa: CASSSDRDNSGNTIYF

d_gene: -
j_gene: TRBJ2-7
v_gene: TRBV10-1
abundance: -
CDR3nt: TGCGCCAGCAGTGAGTCGATGACAGGTGACGAGCAGTACTTC
CDR3aa: CASSESMTGDEQYF

d_gene: -
j_gene: TRBJ1-6
v_gene: TRBV5-6
abundance: -
CDR3nt: TGTGCCAGCAGCTTGGCGACAGGTGTTCCCAATTCACCCCTCCACTTT
CDR3aa: CASSLATGVPNSPLHF

d_gene: -
j_gene: TRBJ2-1
v_gene: TRBV7-9
abundance: -
CDR3nt: TGTGCCAGCAGCTTACCGCCGAGGTTCTTC
CDR3aa: CASSLPPRFF

d_gene: -
j_gene: TRBJ2-7
v_gene: TRBV27
abundance: -
CDR3nt: TGTGCCAGCAGTTTGCAGGGGACTAAGTACGAGCAGTACTTC
CDR3aa: CASSLQGTKYEQYF

d_gene: TRBD1
j_gene: TRBJ2-7
v_gene: TRBV29-1
abundance: -
CDR3nt: TGCAGCGTCCCGGGACAGGGGCCCTACGAGCAGTACTTC
CDR3aa: CSVPGQGPYEQYF

d_gene: -
j_gene: TRBJ1-6
v_gene: TRBV9
abundance: -
CDR3nt: TGTGCCAGCGGCCAAGGGGACTATAATTCACCCCTCCACTTT
CDR3aa: CASGQGDYNSPLHF

d_gene: TRBD2
j_gene: TRBJ2-1
v_gene: TRBV27
abundance: -
CDR3nt: TGTGCCAGCAGGCTGAGCGGGGGGTACAATGAGCAGTTCTTC
CDR3aa: CASRLSGGYNEQFF

d_gene: -
j_gene: TRBJ2-7
v_gene: TRBV5-1
abundance: -
CDR3nt: TGCGCCAGCCGCGGTGAGGGGGGCGACTACGAGCAGTACTTC
CDR3aa: CASRGEGGDYEQYF

d_gene: -
j_gene: TRBJ2-7
v_gene: TRBV6-5
abundance: -
CDR3nt: TGTGCCAGCACCGAGGGAAGTTTTCTCTCCTACGAGCAGTACTTC
CDR3aa: CASTEGSFLSYEQYF

d_gene: -
j_gene: TRBJ2-1
v_gene: TRBV4-1
abundance: once
CDR3nt: TGCGCCAGCAGCCAGGGGAATGAGCAGTTCTTC
CDR3aa: CASSQGNEQFF

d_gene: -
j_gene: TRBJ1-4
v_gene: TRBV27
abundance: -
CDR3nt: TGTCCTAGGGTTAAGGGTAATGAAAAACTGTTTTTT
CDR3aa: CPRVKGNEKLFF

d_gene: -
j_gene: TRBJ1-6
v_gene: TRBV6-5
abundance: -
CDR3nt: TGTGCCAGCAGTAAGGGACTATATAATTCACCCCTCCACTTT
CDR3aa: CASSKGLYNSPLHF

d_gene: -
j_gene: TRBJ2-3
v_gene: TRBV2
abundance: -
CDR3nt: TGTGCCAGCAGTGATGAGGACACCGGGACCAGCACAGATACGCAGTATTTT
CDR3aa: CASSDEDTGTSTDTQYF

d_gene: -
j_gene: TRBJ2-7
v_gene: TRBV11-3
abundance: -
CDR3nt: TGTGCCAGCAGTGGACGGACCTCCTACGAGCAGTACTTC
CDR3aa: CASSGRTSYEQYF

d_gene: -
j_gene: TRBJ2-5
v_gene: TRBV11-2
abundance: once
CDR3nt: TGTGCCAGCAGCTCAATGGACAGCGGCCAAGAGACCCAGTACTTC
CDR3aa: CASSSMDSGQETQYF

d_gene: -
j_gene: TRBJ1-1
v_gene: TRBV19
abundance: -
CDR3nt: TGTGCCAGTACCTACTGGGGGGGGTTGGGCACTGAAGCTTTCTTT
CDR3aa: CASTYWGGLGTEAFF